One T cell receptor beta chain is described in this entry. What it binds is unknown. Both RNA and DNA were isolated together from approximately 20-30 mg of bulk tissue that had not been sorted. The data belong to a study of tumor-infiltrating lymphocytes in primary liver carcinoma. Overall study findings and caveats: The study found only about 8-24% of top clones in all five tumor regions.

cDNA specific to TCR beta was made from approximately 500 ng of total RNA, with a constant-region primer employed for priming. A slightly modified ARM-PCR protocol with three nested multiplex PCR rounds produced these TCR beta libraries. The first two PCR rounds, nine to ten cycles each, used TRBV1-TRBV30 forward primers and a C-beta reverse primer. MiXCR, applied by TCRdb to the multiplex PCR reads, yields one record per CDR3 protein. There are about 120,000 distinct CDR3 sequences in the sample; 50% to 70% occur only once, and roughly 8.8% lies in the top ten. Deletions cut 7 bases from V and 11 bases from J, with 24 bases between. This CDR3 has 15 residues.

Sequences were obtained from liver tumor tissue from sampling region 1. The subset here: tumor region T1, superior pole. The TCR comes from a woman aged 55-69 years with primary liver carcinoma and hepatitis B virus infection. This chain connects TRBV12-3 or TRBV12-4 to TRBJ1-5; tentatively, D is TRBD1 (6 bases). The CDR3 nucleotides read TGTGCCAGCAACCCAACAGGGAATAGCAATGAGTCCCAGCATTTT. Translated: CASNPTGNSNESQHF.